This TCR beta chain was captured in a study of high-grade serous ovarian cancer treatment subgroups. General study points: Repertoire analysis covered CDR3 alone, not CDR1 or CDR2. Spatial context was lost because tumors were sequenced in bulk.

V was cut by 6 bases and J by 7 bases, with 7 bases left in between. The CDR3 length is 12 residues. Germline V gene sequence: CDR1 SEHNR, CDR2 FQNEAQ (reference sequence). Tumor samples were taken before definitive surgery or chemotherapy. As regards this clone: What it binds is unknown.

Sequencing used immunoSEQ multiplex PCR; TCRdb keeps in-frame clones, though not all of them. The sample consists of some 2,100 clones, approximately 70% of them appearing once. The chain employs TRBV7-9 and TRBJ1-6; no clear D gene. Sequences were obtained from tumor tissue. This TCR came from a human donor with high-grade serous ovarian cancer. CDR3 region: CASSLGNSPLHF. For the CDR3, the DNA is TGTGCCAGCAGTTTGGGGAATTCACCCCTCCACTTT.